Sequencing of this T cell receptor (beta chain) was carried out in a study of cytomegalovirus exposure and HLA in healthy donors. Both 60 Vbeta primers and 13 Jbeta primers went into the PCR. Sequencing was performed with immunoSEQ multiplex PCR; in TCRdb, only in-frame clones are kept and a portion is missing. This sample has 130,000 to 150,000 clones, with roughly 80% found just once. Sample: PBMCs. The receptor's source is a middle-aged woman in good health and CMV-seropositive.

CDR3 DNA: TGTGCCAGCAGACGGGGTGACTATGGCTACACCTTC. It yields the protein CASRRGDYGYTF. The chain joins TRBV28 to TRBJ1-2; D remains unclear. The V end was cut by 6 bases, the J end by 3 bases, with 8 bases between. Germline V gives CDR1 MDHEN, CDR2 SYDVKM. The CDR3 is 12 amino acids.